This T cell receptor (beta chain) was sequenced during a study of tumor and adjacent non-tumor tissue in lung cancer. About the study: Stage I to III disease affected ten to eleven men and roughly 5 women aged about 31 to 76. Each sample yielded 4 million to 5 million productive TCRbeta reads on average.

On this clonotype: The antigen remains undetermined. The junction does not match germline at one end; this may be a read error.

RNA was extracted from bulk tissue without any cell sorting. The study's findings and limits: In normal lung, the top 100 clones were significantly more dominant than in tumor.

TCRbeta libraries were built with three rounds of nested PCR, modified from ARM-PCR. TCRdb itself ran the multiplex PCR reads through MiXCR, one entry per CDR3 protein. Of 90,000 or so distinct CDR3 sequences in the sample, 61% are singletons; the top ten hold around 15%. This receptor was taken from a man in his sixties or seventies with non-small cell lung cancer. The sample was lung tumor tissue.

This CDR3 reads CASSGELQEIQYF. CDR3 in DNA: TGTGCCAGCAGCGGAGAATTACAAGAGATCCAGTACTTC. The chain has TRBV11-3 and TRBJ2-5; D gene uncertain. Looked up from germline, CDR1 is SGHNT and CDR2 is YENEEA. The CDR3 consists of 13 residues.